This TCR beta chain was found in a study of CDR3 diversity in severe acne. TCRdb processed the PCR reads anew with MiXCR; each CDR3 protein has one entry. The repertoire holds approximately 90,000 distinct CDR3 sequences, with 49% as singletons. The germline V gene encodes CDR1 MNHEY and CDR2 SVGEGT. The CDR3 runs to 16 residues. V was pared by 3 bases and J by 4 bases, with 7 bases of the junction left unmatched. This clonotype has at least ten counts. The sequenced sample was blood. The sequence derives from a male donor with severe acne vulgaris. The V call is TRBV6-2 or TRBV6-3, the J call TRBJ2-1; TRBD2 agrees at 9 bases. CDR3 in amino acids: CASSYDPTSGYNEQFF. The CDR3 nucleotides read TGTGCCAGCAGTTATGACCCGACTAGCGGTTACAATGAGCAGTTCTTC.